These 5 T cell receptor beta chains were all obtained from the same sample, sequenced in a study of identical twins. TCRdb re-analysed the 5' RACE reads in MiXCR, keeping a single row per CDR3 protein. The sample yields about 900,000 distinct CDR3 sequences, 9% to 15% seen once. The same data also contributed to another study, on yellow fever vaccine responses in identical twins.

What was sequenced was PBMCs. These receptors all come from a woman younger than 30 in good health.

This chain uses TRBV7-9 with TRBJ1-1; 9 positions agree with TRBD1. CDR1 and CDR2 (germline): SEHNR, FQNEAQ (reference sequence). V lost 5 bases and J lost 4; bases outside the gene matches: 11. The CDR3 extends over 16 amino acids. DNA for the CDR3: TGTGCCAGCAGCGTCGGCACAGGGGGCTCGGGCACTGAAGCTTTCTTT. Residues: CASSVGTGGSGTEAFF.

At least ten counts were recorded for this clonotype. The gene calls are TRBV28 and TRBJ1-3; 9 bases are shared with TRBD1. CDR1 and CDR2 (germline): MDHEN, SYDVKM. The CDR3 extends over 14 amino acids. Trimming at V came to 5 bases and at J to 4 bases, leaving 3 bases not matched to a gene. Here the CDR3 reads CASSPGQGGNTIYF. The DNA of the CDR3 is TGTGCCAGCAGTCCGGGACAGGGCGGAAACACCATATATTTT.

The J gene is TRBJ2-1, the V gene TRBV5-1; 9 bases match TRBD2. CDR1 and CDR2 (germline): SGHRS, YFSETQ. Germline trimming cut 3 bases from V and 7 bases from J; bases unmatched to any gene: 8. There are 15 residues in the CDR3. In nucleotides, the CDR3 is TGCGCCAGCAGCTCAGTAGCGGGAGAGTGGAATGAGCAGTTCTTC. It is translated as CASSSVAGEWNEQFF.

This clonotype was detected only a few times. This chain connects TRBV20-1 to TRBJ2-3, with 10 bases matching TRBD2. Unmatched junction bases numbered 8, after V lost 0 bases and J lost 2 bases. Germline values: CDR1 DFQATT, CDR2 SNEGSKA (reference sequence). This CDR3 spans 17 amino acids. CDR3 nucleotide sequence: TGCAGTGCTAGAGACCTGTCCCTAGCGGGGGTCACAGATACGCAGTATTTT. Translation gives CSARDLSLAGVTDTQYF.

This chain connects TRBV25-1 to TRBJ2-5; D gene ambiguous. The CDR3 is made up of 14 amino acids. Germline CDR1 is MGHDK and CDR2 is SYGVNS. V gave up 4 bases and J gave up 1 base, with 10 bases separating them. CDR3 coding DNA: TGTGCCAGCAGTGGCCCCACCGGCCAAGAGACCCAGTACTTC. Protein: CASSGPTGQETQYF.